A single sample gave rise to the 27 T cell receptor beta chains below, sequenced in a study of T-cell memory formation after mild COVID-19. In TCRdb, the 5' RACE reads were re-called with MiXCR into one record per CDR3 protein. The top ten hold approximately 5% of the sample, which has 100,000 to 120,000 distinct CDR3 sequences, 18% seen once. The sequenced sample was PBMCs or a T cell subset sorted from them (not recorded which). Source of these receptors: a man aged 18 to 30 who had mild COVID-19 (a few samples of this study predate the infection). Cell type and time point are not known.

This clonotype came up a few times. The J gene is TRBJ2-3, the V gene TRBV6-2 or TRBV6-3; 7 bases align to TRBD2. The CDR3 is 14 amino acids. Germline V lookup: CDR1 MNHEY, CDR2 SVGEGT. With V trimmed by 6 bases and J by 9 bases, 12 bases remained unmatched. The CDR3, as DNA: TGTGCCAGCAGACTAGCGAGGGACGTGGGAACGCAGTATTTT. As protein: CASRLARDVGTQYF.

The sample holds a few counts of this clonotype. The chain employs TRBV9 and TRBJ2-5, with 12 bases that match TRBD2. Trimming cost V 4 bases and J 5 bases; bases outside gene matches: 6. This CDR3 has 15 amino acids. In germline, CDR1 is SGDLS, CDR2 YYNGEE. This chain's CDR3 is CASSRGGTSGETQYF. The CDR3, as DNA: TGTGCCAGCAGCAGGGGGGGGACTAGCGGGGAGACCCAGTACTTC.

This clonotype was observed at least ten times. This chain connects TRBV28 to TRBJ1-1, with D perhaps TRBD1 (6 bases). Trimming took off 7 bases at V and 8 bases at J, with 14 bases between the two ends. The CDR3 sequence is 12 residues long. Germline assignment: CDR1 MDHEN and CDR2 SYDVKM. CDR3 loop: CASISPGGEAFF. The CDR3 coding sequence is TGTGCCAGCATCTCACCGGGGGGCGAAGCTTTCTTT.

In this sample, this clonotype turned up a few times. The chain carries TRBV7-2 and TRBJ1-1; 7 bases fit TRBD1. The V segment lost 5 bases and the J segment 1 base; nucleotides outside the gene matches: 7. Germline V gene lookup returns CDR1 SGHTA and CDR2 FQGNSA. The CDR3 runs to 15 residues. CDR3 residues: CASSPTGTENTEAFF. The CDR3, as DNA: TGTGCCAGCAGCCCCACCGGGACAGAGAACACTGAAGCTTTCTTT.

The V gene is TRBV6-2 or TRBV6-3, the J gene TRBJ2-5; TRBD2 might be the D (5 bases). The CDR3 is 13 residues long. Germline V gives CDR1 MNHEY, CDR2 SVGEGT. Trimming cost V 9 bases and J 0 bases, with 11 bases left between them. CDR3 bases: TGTGCCAGTCTGGACTGGAACCAAGAGACCCAGTACTTC. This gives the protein CASLDWNQETQYF.

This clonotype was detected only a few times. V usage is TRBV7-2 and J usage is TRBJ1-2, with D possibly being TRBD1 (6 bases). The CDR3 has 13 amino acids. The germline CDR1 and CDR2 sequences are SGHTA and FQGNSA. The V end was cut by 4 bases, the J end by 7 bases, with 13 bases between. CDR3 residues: CASSSTGGLGYTF. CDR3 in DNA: TGTGCCAGCAGCTCAACCGGGGGGCTTGGCTACACCTTC.

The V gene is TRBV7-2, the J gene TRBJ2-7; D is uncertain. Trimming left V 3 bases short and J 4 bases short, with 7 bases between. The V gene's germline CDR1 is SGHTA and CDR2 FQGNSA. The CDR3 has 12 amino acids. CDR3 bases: TGTGCCAGCAGCTTCGGGCAGTACGAGCAGTACTTC. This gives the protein CASSFGQYEQYF. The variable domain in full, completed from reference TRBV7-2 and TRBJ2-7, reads GAGVSQSPSNKVTEKGKDVELRCDPISGHTALYWYRQSLGQGLEFLIYFQGNSAPDKSGLPSDRFSAERTGGSVSTLTIQRTQQEDSAVYLCASSFGQYEQYFGPGTRLTVT.

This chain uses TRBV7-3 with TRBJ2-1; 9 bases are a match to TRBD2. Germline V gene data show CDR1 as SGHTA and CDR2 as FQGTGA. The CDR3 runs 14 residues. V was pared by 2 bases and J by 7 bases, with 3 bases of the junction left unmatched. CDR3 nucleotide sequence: TGTGCCAGCAGCTTAGAGCGGGAGGCAAATGAGCAGTTCTTC. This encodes CASSLEREANEQFF.

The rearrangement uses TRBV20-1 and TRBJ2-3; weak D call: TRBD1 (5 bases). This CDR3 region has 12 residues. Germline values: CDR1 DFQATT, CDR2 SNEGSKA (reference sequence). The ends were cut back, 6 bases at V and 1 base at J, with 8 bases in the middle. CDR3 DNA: TGCAGTGCCAGGGCTCGCACAGATACGCAGTATTTT. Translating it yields CSARARTDTQYF.

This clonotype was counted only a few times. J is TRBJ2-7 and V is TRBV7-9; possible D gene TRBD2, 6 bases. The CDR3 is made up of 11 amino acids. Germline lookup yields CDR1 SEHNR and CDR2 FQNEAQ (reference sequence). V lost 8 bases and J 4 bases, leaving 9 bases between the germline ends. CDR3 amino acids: CASGRGYEQYV. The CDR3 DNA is TGTGCCAGCGGGCGGGGTTACGAGCAGTACGTC.

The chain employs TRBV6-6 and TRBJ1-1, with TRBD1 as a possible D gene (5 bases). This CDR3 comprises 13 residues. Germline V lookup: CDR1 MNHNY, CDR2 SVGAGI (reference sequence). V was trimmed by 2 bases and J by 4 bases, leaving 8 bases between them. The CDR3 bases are TGTGCCAGCAGTTACACAGGAAGCACTGAAGCTTTCTTT. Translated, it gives CASSYTGSTEAFF.

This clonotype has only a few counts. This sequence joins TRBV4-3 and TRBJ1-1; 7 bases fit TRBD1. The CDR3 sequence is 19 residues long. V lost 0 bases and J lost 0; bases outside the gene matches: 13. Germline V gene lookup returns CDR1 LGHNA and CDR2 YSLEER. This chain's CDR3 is CASSQEWIRGRIMNTEAFF. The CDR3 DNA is TGCGCCAGCAGCCAAGAATGGATCAGGGGGAGGATAATGAACACTGAAGCTTTCTTT.

As DNA, the CDR3 is TGCAGCGTAGTTACAAGGGACAGGGGATACGAGCAGTACGTC. Its protein is CSVVTRDRGYEQYV. The rearrangement links TRBV29-1 to TRBJ2-7, with 10 positions matching TRBD1. Germline CDR1 and CDR2: SQVTM and ANQGSEA. This CDR3 comprises 14 residues. The J segment lost 4 bases and the V segment lost 6 bases, leaving 9 bases of the junction unmatched.

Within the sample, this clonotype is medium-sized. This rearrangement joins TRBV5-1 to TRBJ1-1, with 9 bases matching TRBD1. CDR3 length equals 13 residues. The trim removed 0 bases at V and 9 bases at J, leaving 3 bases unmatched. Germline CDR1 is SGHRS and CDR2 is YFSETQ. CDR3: CASSLGDRGKAFF. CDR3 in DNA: TGCGCCAGCAGCTTGGGCGACAGGGGGAAAGCTTTCTTT.

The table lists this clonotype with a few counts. The CDR3 reads CAISLQGGTEAFF. Here the CDR3 DNA reads TGTGCCATCAGCCTGCAAGGAGGTACTGAAGCTTTCTTT. The chain employs TRBV10-3 and TRBJ1-1; D gene unclear. CDR3 length: 13 amino acids. Trimming cost V 6 bases and J 5 bases, with 13 bases left between them. Per the germline V gene, CDR1 is ENHRY and CDR2 is SYGVKD.

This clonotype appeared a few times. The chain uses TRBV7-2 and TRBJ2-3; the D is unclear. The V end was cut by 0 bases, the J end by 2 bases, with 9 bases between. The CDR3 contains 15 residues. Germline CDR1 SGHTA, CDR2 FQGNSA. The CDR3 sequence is CASSLAGPPTDTQYF. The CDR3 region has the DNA TGTGCCAGCAGCTTAGCGGGTCCTCCCACAGATACGCAGTATTTT. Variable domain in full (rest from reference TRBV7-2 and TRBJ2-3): GAGVSQSPSNKVTEKGKDVELRCDPISGHTALYWYRQSLGQGLEFLIYFQGNSAPDKSGLPSDRFSAERTGGSVSTLTIQRTQQEDSAVYLCASSLAGPPTDTQYFGPGTRLTVL.

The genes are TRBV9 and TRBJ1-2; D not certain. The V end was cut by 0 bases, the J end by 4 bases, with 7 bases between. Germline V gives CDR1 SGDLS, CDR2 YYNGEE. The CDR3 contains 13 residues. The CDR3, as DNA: TGTGCCAGCAGCGTAGGTGAGACCTATGGCTACACCTTC. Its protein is CASSVGETYGYTF. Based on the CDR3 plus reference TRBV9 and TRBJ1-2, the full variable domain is DSGVTQTPKHLITATGQRVTLRCSPRSGDLSVYWYQQSLDQGLQFLIQYYNGEERAKGNILERFSAQQFPDLHSELNLSSLELGDSALYFCASSVGETYGYTFGSGTRLTVV.

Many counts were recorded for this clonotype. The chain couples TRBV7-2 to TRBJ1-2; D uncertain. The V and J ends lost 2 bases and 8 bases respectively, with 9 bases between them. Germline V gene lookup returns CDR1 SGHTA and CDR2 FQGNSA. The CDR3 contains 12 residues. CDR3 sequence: CASSLLPWGYTF. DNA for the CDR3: TGTGCCAGCAGCTTACTTCCTTGGGGCTACACCTTC.

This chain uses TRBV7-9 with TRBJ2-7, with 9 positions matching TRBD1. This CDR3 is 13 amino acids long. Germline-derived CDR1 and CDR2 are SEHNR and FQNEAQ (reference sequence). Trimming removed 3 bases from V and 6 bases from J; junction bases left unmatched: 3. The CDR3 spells CASSFGQGREQYF. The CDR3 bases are TGTGCCAGCAGCTTTGGACAGGGGCGCGAGCAGTACTTC. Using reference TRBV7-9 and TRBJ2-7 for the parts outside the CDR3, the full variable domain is DTGVSQNPRHKITKRGQNVTFRCDPISEHNRLYWYRQTLGQGPEFLTYFQNEAQLEKSRLLSDRFSAERPKGSFSTLEIQRTEQGDSAMYLCASSFGQGREQYFGPGTRLTVT.

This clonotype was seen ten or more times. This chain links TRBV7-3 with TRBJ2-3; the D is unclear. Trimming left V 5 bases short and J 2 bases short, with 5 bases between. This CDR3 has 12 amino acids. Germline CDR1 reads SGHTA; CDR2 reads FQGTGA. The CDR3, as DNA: TGTGCCAGCAGCGACCCCACAGATACGCAGTATTTT. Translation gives CASSDPTDTQYF.

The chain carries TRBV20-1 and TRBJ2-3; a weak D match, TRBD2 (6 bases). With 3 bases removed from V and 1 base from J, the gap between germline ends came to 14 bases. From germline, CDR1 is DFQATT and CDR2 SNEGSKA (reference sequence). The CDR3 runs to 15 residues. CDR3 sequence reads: CSASSLAGRTDTQYF. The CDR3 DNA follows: TGCAGTGCTAGCTCCCTCGCGGGACGCACAGATACGCAGTATTTT.

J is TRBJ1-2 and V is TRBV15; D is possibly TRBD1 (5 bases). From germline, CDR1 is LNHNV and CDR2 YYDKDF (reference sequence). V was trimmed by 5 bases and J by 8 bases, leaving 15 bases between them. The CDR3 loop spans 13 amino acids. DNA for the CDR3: TGTGCCACCAGCGGGGGGGGGATATGGGGCTACACCTTC. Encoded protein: CATSGGGIWGYTF.

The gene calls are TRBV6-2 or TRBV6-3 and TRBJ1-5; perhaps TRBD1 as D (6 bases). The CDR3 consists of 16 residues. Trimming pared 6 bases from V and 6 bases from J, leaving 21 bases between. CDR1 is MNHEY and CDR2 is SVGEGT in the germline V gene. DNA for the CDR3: TGTGCCAGCAGCCCGCCCCAGGGGAATTATGCTCAGCCCCAGCATTTT. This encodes CASSPPQGNYAQPQHF.

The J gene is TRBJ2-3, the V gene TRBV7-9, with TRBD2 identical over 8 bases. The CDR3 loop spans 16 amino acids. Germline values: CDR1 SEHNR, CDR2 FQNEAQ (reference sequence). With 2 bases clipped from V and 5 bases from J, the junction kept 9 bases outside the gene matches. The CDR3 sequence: CASSLTTSGGGDTQYF. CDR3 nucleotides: TGTGCCAGCAGCTTAACCACTAGCGGTGGGGGAGATACGCAGTATTTT. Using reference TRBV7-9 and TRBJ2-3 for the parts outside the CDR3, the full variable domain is DTGVSQNPRHKITKRGQNVTFRCDPISEHNRLYWYRQTLGQGPEFLTYFQNEAQLEKSRLLSDRFSAERPKGSFSTLEIQRTEQGDSAMYLCASSLTTSGGGDTQYFGPGTRLTVL.

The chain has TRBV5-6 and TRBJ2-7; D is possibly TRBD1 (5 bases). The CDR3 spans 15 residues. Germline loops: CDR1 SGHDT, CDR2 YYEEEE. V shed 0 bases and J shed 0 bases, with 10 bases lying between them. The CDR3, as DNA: TGTGCCAGCAGCTTGGGGGTCAGGGACTCCTACGAGCAGTACTTC. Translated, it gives CASSLGVRDSYEQYF.

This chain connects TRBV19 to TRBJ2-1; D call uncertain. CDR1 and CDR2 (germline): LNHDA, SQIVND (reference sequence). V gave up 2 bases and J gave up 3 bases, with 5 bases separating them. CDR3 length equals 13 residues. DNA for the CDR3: TGTGCCAGTAGTATAAACCGCTACAATGAGCAGTTCTTC. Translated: CASSINRYNEQFF.

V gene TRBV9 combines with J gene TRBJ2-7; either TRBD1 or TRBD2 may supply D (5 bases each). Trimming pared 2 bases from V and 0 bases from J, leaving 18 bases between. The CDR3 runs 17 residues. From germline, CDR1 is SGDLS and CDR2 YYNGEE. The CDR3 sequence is CASSVGVGLKSSYEQYF. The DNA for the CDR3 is TGTGCCAGCAGCGTGGGGGTAGGGCTTAAGAGCTCCTACGAGCAGTACTTC.